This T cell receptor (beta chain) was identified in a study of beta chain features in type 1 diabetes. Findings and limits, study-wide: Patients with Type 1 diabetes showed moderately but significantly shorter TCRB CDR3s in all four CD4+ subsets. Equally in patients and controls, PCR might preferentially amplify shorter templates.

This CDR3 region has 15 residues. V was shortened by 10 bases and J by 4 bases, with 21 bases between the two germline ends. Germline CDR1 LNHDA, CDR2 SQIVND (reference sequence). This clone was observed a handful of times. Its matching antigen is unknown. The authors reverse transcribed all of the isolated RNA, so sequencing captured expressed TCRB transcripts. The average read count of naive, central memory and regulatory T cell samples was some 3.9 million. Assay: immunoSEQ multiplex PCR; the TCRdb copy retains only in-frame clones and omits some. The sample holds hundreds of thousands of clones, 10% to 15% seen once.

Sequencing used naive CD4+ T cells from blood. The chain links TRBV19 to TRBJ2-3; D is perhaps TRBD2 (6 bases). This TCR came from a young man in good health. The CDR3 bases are TGTGCCACCAGGGACCCCAGCGGGCAGGCAGATACGCAGTATTTT. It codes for CATRDPSGQADTQYF.